The TCR beta chain under discussion was sequenced for a study of T cells of healthy individuals. This clonotype has ten or more counts. Each CDR3 protein gets one entry after TCRdb re-called the 5' RACE reads with MiXCR. The table includes just over 40,000 distinct CDR3 sequences, 4.5% detected once. Trimming left V 1 base short and J 1 base short, with 8 bases between. The CDR3 length is 14 residues. Germline CDR1 is LGHDT and CDR2 is YNNKEL (reference sequence). This sequence was found in a human donor in good health. This chain uses TRBV3-1 with TRBJ2-7, with D unresolved. CDR3 residues: CASSQVAGSYEQYF. In DNA form, the CDR3 reads TGTGCCAGCAGCCAAGTTGCCGGGTCCTACGAGCAGTACTTC.